A single T cell receptor (beta chain) is shown here with its context. The data were taken from a study of response to subunit inactivated influenza vaccine. Using its own MiXCR run on the RT-PCR reads, TCRdb lists one record per CDR3 protein. Altogether more than 500,000 distinct CDR3 sequences are present, around 11% being singletons, with the ten largest covering approximately 9.9%. This CDR3 is 13 amino acids long. CDR1 KGHSH and CDR2 LQKENI come from the germline V gene. Trimming removed 2 bases from V and 5 bases from J, with 10 bases in between. The same sample was also used in a study of T cells expressing NK-cell markers. That source adds: Libraries used 5'RACE template switching adding universal primer site and UMIs. Whether the expanded NKG2C+ T cell clones recognized HCMV remained unclear.

The chain has TRBV18 and TRBJ2-7; no clear D gene. This sample comprised PBMCs from blood, obtained on the day of vaccination. This TCR came from a man aged 50-60 years who received an inactivated influenza vaccine. CDR3 region: CASSPGPGDEQYF. CDR3 nucleotides: TGTGCCAGCTCACCAGGGCCAGGCGACGAGCAGTACTTC.